Listed here are 11 T cell receptor beta chains from one sample, sequenced in a study of cytomegalovirus exposure and HLA in healthy donors. PCR employed 60 Vbeta and 13 Jbeta primers. The assay was immunoSEQ multiplex PCR, and TCRdb's table has in-frame clones only and misses some. This table holds around 99,000 clones, under 80% found once. What was sequenced was PBMCs. All receptors come from a woman aged 30 to 39 in good health and CMV-seronegative.

This clone has only a few counts. This sequence joins TRBV6-6 and TRBJ1-1; the match to TRBD1 covers 11 bases. Germline lookup yields CDR1 MNHNY and CDR2 SVGAGI (reference sequence). V dropped 5 bases and J dropped 5; count of bases not matched to a gene: 7. This CDR3 has 15 amino acids. The chain's CDR3 is CASSPGQGARTEAFF. CDR3 nucleotide sequence: TGTGCCAGCAGTCCTGGACAGGGGGCTAGGACTGAAGCTTTCTTT.

The chain has TRBV25-1 and TRBJ1-1; D may be TRBD1 (5 bases). Germline values: CDR1 MGHDK, CDR2 SYGVNS. The ends were cut back, 6 bases at V and 3 bases at J, with 14 bases in the middle. The CDR3 totals 14 residues. The CDR3 reads CASSFLVGDTEAFF. The CDR3 DNA reads as TGTGCCAGCAGCTTCCTCGTAGGGGACACTGAAGCTTTCTTT.

This clone was recorded once. The gene calls are TRBV4-3 and TRBJ2-3; D is undetermined. The CDR3 is 13 residues long. The germline V gene has CDR1 LGHNA and CDR2 YSLEER. V lost 4 bases and J 6 bases, leaving 11 bases between the germline ends. CDR3 region: CASSRSPGDTQYF. CDR3 in DNA: TGCGCCAGCAGCCGAAGCCCCGGGGATACGCAGTATTTT.

The genes are TRBV7-2 and TRBJ1-2; the D is unclear. The V gene lost 1 base and the J gene lost 8 bases, with 20 bases spanning the gap. Germline CDR1 and CDR2: SGHTA and FQGNSA. CDR3 length: 16 residues. This chain's CDR3 is CASSLVAGEVREGYTF. CDR3 bases: TGTGCCAGCAGCTTAGTGGCCGGCGAGGTGAGGGAAGGCTACACCTTC.

On this clone itself: Its ends do not fully match the called genes, so a read error is possible. The genes are TRBV7-9 and TRBJ2-7; TRBD1 matches 7 bases. Germline CDR1 is SEHNR and CDR2 is FQNEAQ (reference sequence). CDR3 length equals 12 residues. This CDR3 is CSSSWDSYEQYF. The CDR3 nucleotides are TGTTCCAGCAGCTGGGACAGCTACGAGCAGTACTTC.

The chain combines TRBV11-1 with TRBJ2-7; D might be TRBD2 (6 bases). The CDR3 length is 15 residues. CDR1 and CDR2 (germline): SGHAT, FQDESV (reference sequence). V was shortened by 2 bases and J by 0 bases, with 11 bases between the two germline ends. CDR3 amino acids: CASSLWRVSSYEQYF. CDR3 coding DNA: TGTGCCAGCAGCTTATGGAGGGTTAGCTCCTACGAGCAGTACTTC.

This clone has only a few counts. The chain links TRBV10-3 to TRBJ2-7, with TRBD2 as a possible D gene (6 bases). The ends were cut back, 8 bases at V and 4 bases at J, with 18 bases in the middle. This CDR3 spans 14 amino acids. The germline V gene has CDR1 ENHRY and CDR2 SYGVKD. Written as DNA, the CDR3 is TGTGCCATCTCGGCCGTCGGAGGGTCGTACGAGCAGTACTTC. Protein sequence: CAISAVGGSYEQYF.

There are a few counts of this clone. V usage is TRBV27 and J usage is TRBJ1-2, with 8 bases matching TRBD1. CDR1 is MNHEY, CDR2 SMNVEV, per germline (reference sequence). The V and J ends lost 5 bases and 4 bases, in that order; junction bases with no gene match: 6. The CDR3 totals 14 residues. DNA for the CDR3: TGTGCCAGCAGTATGACAGGGGCAGGCTATGGCTACACCTTC. It is translated as CASSMTGAGYGYTF.

In this sample, this clone turned up a few times. This rearrangement joins TRBV6-1 to TRBJ2-3, with D hard to call. The CDR3 loop spans 10 amino acids. The V end lost 10 bases, the J end lost 2 bases, and 4 bases lay between the germline ends. Germline assignment: CDR1 MNHNS and CDR2 SASEGT. The CDR3 loop reads CATFTDTQYF. The CDR3 region has the DNA TGTGCCACCTTCACAGATACGCAGTATTTT.

The chain links TRBV7-3 to TRBJ1-5; tentative D call: TRBD1 (5 bases). This CDR3 has 15 residues. Trimming removed 3 bases from V and 6 bases from J, with 15 bases in between. From germline, CDR1 is SGHTA and CDR2 FQGTGA. The CDR3 loop reads CASSFSRVFIQPQHF. The DNA for the CDR3 is TGTGCCAGCAGCTTCTCCAGGGTCTTCATTCAGCCCCAGCATTTT.

The chain has TRBV2 and TRBJ2-3; 10 nucleotides align to TRBD2. Germline-derived CDR1 and CDR2 are SNHLY and FYNNEI. This CDR3 has 16 amino acids. J lost 7 bases, V lost 7 bases, and 14 bases had no gene match. The CDR3 sequence: CASTPWALAGSNTQYF. The CDR3 DNA reads TGTGCCAGCACTCCATGGGCACTAGCGGGATCCAATACGCAGTATTTT.